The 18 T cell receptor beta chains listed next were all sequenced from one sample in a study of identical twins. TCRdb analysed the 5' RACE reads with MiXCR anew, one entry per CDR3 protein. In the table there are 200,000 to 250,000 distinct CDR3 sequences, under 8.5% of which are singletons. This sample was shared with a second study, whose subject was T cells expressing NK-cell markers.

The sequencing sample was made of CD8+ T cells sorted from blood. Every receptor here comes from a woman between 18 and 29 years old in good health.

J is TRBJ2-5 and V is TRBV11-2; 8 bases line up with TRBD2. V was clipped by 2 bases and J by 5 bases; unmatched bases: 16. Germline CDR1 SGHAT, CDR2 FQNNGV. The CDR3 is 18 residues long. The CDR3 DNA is TGTGCCAGCAGCTTAATTGCGGGGGGCGGCGTCACCGTGGAGACCCAGTACTTC. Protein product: CASSLIAGGGVTVETQYF.

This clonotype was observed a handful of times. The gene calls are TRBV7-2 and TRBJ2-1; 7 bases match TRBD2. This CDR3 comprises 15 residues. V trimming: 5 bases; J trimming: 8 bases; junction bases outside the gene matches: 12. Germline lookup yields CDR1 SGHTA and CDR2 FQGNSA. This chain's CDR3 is CASSPQAGEGHEQFF. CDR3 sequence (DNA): TGTGCCAGCAGCCCTCAGGCGGGAGAGGGGCATGAGCAGTTCTTC. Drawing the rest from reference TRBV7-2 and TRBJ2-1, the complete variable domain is GAGVSQSPSNKVTEKGKDVELRCDPISGHTALYWYRQSLGQGLEFLIYFQGNSAPDKSGLPSDRFSAERTGGSVSTLTIQRTQQEDSAVYLCASSPQAGEGHEQFFGPGTRLTVL.

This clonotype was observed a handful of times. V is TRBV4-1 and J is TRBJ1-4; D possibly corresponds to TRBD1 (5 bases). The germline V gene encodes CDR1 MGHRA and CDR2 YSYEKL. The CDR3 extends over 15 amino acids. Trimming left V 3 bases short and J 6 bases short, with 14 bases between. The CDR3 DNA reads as TGCGCCAGCAGCCACCAGACAGAAGGGGATGAAAAACTGTTTTTT. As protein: CASSHQTEGDEKLFF.

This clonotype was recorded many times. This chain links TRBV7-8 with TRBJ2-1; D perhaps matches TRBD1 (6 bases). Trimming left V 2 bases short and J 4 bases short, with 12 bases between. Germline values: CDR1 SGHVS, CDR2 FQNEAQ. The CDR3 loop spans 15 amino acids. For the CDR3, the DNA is TGTGCCAGCAGCTTATTACAGGGACCGTACAATGAGCAGTTCTTC. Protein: CASSLLQGPYNEQFF.

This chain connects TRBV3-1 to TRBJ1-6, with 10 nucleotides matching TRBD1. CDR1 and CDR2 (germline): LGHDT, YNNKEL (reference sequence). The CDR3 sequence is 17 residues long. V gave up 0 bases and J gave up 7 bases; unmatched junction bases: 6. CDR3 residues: CASSQDVAGQGNSPLHF. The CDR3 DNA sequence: TGTGCCAGCAGCCAAGATGTCGCGGGACAGGGGAATTCACCCCTCCACTTT.

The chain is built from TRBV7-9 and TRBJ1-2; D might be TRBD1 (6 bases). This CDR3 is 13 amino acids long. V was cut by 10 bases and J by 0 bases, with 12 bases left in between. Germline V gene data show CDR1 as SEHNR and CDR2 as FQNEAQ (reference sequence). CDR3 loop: CAIERTANYGYTF. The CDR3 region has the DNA TGTGCCATCGAACGGACAGCTAACTATGGCTACACCTTC.

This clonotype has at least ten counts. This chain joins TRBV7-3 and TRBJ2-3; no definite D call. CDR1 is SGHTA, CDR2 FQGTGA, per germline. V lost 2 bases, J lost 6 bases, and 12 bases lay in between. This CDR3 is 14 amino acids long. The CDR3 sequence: CASSLEGPADTQYF. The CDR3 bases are TGTGCCAGCAGCTTAGAAGGCCCCGCCGATACGCAGTATTTT.

CDR3 loop: CASSSYRGPYEQYF. In DNA form, the CDR3 reads TGTGCCAGCAGTTCCTACAGGGGGCCGTACGAGCAGTACTTC. J is TRBJ2-7 and V is TRBV27; TRBD1 matches 9 bases. The length of the CDR3 is 14 residues. Germline V lookup: CDR1 MNHEY, CDR2 SMNVEV (reference sequence). V shed 4 bases and J 4 bases; nucleotides not matched to a gene: 5.

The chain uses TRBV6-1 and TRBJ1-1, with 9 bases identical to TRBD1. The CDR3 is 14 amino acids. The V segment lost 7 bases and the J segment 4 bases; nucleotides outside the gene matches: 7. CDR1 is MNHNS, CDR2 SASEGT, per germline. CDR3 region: CASTLGTGPTEAFF. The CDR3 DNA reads TGTGCCAGCACTCTCGGGACAGGGCCCACTGAAGCTTTCTTT.

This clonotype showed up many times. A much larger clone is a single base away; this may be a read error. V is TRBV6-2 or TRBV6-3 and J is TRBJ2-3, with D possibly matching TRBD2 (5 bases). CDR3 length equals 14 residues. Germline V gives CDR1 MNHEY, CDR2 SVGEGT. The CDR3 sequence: CASSPDSATDTQCF. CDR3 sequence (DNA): TGTGCCAGCAGCCCAGATAGCGCTACAGATACGCAGTGTTTT.

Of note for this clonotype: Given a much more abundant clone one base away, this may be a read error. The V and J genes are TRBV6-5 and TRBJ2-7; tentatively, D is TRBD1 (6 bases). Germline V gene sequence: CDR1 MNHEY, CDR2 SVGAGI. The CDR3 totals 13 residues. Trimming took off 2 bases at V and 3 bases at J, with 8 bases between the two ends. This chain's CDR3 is CASSYGTHYEQYF. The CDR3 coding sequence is TGTGCCAGCAGTTACGGGACACACTACGAGCAGTACTTC.

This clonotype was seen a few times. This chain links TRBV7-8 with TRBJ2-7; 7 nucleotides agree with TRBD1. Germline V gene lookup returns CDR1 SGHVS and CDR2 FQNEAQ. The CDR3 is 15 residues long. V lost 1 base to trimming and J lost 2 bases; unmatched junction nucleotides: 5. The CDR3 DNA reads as TGTGCCAGCAGCTTAGTGACAGGGTGGACCTACGAGCAGTACTTC. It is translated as CASSLVTGWTYEQYF.

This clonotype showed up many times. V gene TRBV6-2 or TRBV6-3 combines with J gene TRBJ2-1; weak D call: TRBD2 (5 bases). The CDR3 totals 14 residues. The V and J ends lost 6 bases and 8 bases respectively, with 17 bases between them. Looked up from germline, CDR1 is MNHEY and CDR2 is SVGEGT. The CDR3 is CASRPLFGVDEQFF. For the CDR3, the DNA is TGTGCCAGCAGACCCCTATTCGGGGTAGATGAGCAGTTCTTC.

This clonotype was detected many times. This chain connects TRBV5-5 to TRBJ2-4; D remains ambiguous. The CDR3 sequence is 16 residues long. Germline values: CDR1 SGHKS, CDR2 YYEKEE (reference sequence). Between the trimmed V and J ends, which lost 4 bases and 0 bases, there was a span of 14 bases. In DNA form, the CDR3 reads TGTGCCAGCAGCCCGGCAACTGGTGTAGCCAAAAACATTCAGTACTTC. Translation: CASSPATGVAKNIQYF.

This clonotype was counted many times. The chain's CDR3 is CASSLPPPQGVRGYTF. The CDR3 DNA sequence: TGTGCCAGCAGCTTACCCCCCCCACAGGGAGTAAGGGGCTACACCTTC. J is TRBJ1-2 and V is TRBV7-2; the D gene is possibly TRBD1 (6 bases). Per germline, CDR1 SGHTA and CDR2 FQGNSA. There are 16 residues in the CDR3. Deletions cut 2 bases from V and 8 bases from J, with 21 bases between.

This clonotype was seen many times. CDR3 amino acids: CASWGATDTQYF. As DNA, the CDR3 is TGTGCCAGTTGGGGAGCCACAGATACGCAGTATTTT. V and J are TRBV11-2 and TRBJ2-3; a possible D gene is TRBD2 (5 bases). V was clipped by 9 bases and J by 2 bases, with 9 bases between them. CDR1 and CDR2 (germline): SGHAT, FQNNGV. CDR3 length: 12 residues.

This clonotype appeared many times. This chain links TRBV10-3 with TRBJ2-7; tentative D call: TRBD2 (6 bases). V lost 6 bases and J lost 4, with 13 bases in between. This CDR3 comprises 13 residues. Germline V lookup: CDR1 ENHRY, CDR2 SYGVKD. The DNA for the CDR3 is TGTGCCATCAGGGGACTTGGACCTTACGAGCAGTACTTC. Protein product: CAIRGLGPYEQYF.

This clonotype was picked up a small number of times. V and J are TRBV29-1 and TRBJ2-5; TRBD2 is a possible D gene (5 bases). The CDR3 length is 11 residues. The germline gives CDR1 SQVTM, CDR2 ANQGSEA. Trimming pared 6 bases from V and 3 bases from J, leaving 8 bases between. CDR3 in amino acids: CSVGLKETQYF. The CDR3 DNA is TGCAGCGTCGGACTGAAAGAGACCCAGTACTTC.